This TCR beta chain was observed in a study of OX40 agonist ivuxolimab in advanced cancers. The overall study: Dose-escalation patients were diagnosed with hepatocellular carcinoma, melanoma, renal cell cancer or head and neck cancer.

Study-level results: Some nonresponders likewise displayed low normalized T-cell clonal expansion. More expanded clones were seen, on average, in CD8+ T cells than in CD4+.

This CDR3 region has 14 residues. With 5 bases removed from V and 4 bases from J, the gap between germline ends came to 12 bases. Germline CDR1 is PRHDT and CDR2 is FYEKMQ (reference sequence). This clone came up once. The antigen is unknown. Sequencing was performed with immunoSEQ multiplex PCR; in TCRdb, only in-frame clones are kept and a portion is missing. The table shows tens of thousands of clones, with about 88% occurring only once. The material sequenced was CD4+ or CD8+ T cells sorted from blood, taken in a trial of the OX40 agonist ivuxolimab. This receptor was obtained from an adult with an advanced solid tumor such as melanoma, head and neck, liver or kidney cancer. This rearrangement joins TRBV13 to TRBJ1-5; a possible D gene is TRBD1 (5 bases). CDR3 in amino acids: CASSITGSNQPQHF. CDR3 DNA: TGTGCCAGCAGCATAACAGGTTCTAATCAGCCCCAGCATTTT.